In its sample, the clone carrying this TCR beta chain was seen a few times. Its specificity is not known. This sample was included in a study of cytomegalovirus exposure and HLA in healthy donors. General study results and limits: Some V segments, TRBV6-2 and TRBV6-3 among them, were indistinguishable and were therefore excluded. One variant, a missense change in DCLRE1C, was linked in a later analysis to TCR beta V- and J-gene trimming. As a later analysis revealed, the rate of TCR association differed by HLA locus, with DRB1 most and HLA-C fewest. Researchers catalogued 160 or so TCR beta chains as cytomegalovirus-associated.

In the PCR, 60 Vbeta and 13 Jbeta primers were used. Profiled with immunoSEQ multiplex PCR; TCRdb holds only in-frame clones, not every one. The profile shows 85,000 to 130,000 clones, roughly four fifths of them singletons. CDR3 length: 14 residues. V was trimmed by 1 base and J by 4 bases, leaving 11 bases between them. CDR1 SGHRS and CDR2 YFSETQ come from the germline V gene. The V call is TRBV5-1, the J call TRBJ1-1, with TRBD1 as a possible D gene (5 bases). Material: PBMCs. This clonotype was sampled from a man aged 45-65 years in good health and CMV-seronegative. The CDR3 DNA follows: TGCGCCAGCAGCTTGTTAAGGGGTGGCACTGAAGCTTTCTTT. It is translated as CASSLLRGGTEAFF.